One sample yielded the 27 T cell receptor beta chains listed below, sequenced in a study of T cells in Graves' hyperthyroidism and ophthalmopathy (dated by TCRdb to 2018 to 2020). The method behind the library was multiplex PCR. The sequencing machine was an Illumina HiSeq 2000. TCR beta CDR3 regions were amplified from RNA transcripts. A first-round RT-PCR of the TCR CDR3 used the HTBI primer set with the Qiagen OneStep RT-PCR kit. TCRdb reprocessed the public reads (quality trimming at Q25 with fastp, clone calling with MiXCR) and kept in-frame beta chains. Rows are unified per CDR3 protein, each entry keeping the most common DNA and genes. This sample comprises around 450,000 distinct CDR3 sequences, less than 20% of them detected only once. Together, the top ten hold 13% to 15% of the sample. The material sequenced was blood. The receptors were gathered from a woman between 18 and 29 years old with Graves' hyperthyroidism.

This clonotype was seen at least ten times. The rearrangement links TRBV27 to TRBJ1-1; no firm D call. Trimming shortened V by 8 bases and J by 4 bases, and 17 bases separated the two germline ends. Germline V gene data show CDR1 as MNHEY and CDR2 as SMNVEV (reference sequence). The CDR3 runs 14 residues. CDR3 coding DNA: TGTGCCAGCCAGAGGGCCAACAGAATCACTGAAGCTTTCTTT. Translating it yields CASQRANRITEAFF.

The sample holds many counts of this clonotype. J is TRBJ2-3 and V is TRBV6-1, with 7 bases that match TRBD1. The CDR3 length is 19 residues. V gave up 6 bases and J gave up 9 bases; unmatched junction bases: 27. The germline gives CDR1 MNHNS, CDR2 SASEGT. The CDR3 coding sequence is TGTGCCAGCAGCCTACTGATTGCACCGGGACAGTCTATGTCCCCCACGCAGTATTTT. Its translation is CASSLLIAPGQSMSPTQYF.

This clonotype was detected ten times or more. This sequence joins TRBV20-1 and TRBJ1-5; TRBD1 matches at 9 bases. V shed 2 bases, J shed 6 bases, and the junction held 5 bases outside the gene matches. CDR3 size: 14 residues. Germline V CDR1 and CDR2: DFQATT, SNEGSKA (reference sequence). Here the CDR3 reads CSARLGQGSQPQHF. In nucleotides, the CDR3 is TGCAGTGCTAGACTGGGACAGGGAAGTCAGCCCCAGCATTTT.

This clonotype was detected a few times. The rearrangement links TRBV6-1 to TRBJ2-2; 9 bases fit TRBD1. V was clipped by 7 bases and J by 3 bases; unmatched bases: 9. Looked up from germline, CDR1 is MNHNS and CDR2 is SASEGT. The CDR3 sequence is 16 residues long. The CDR3: CASKPGGQGHTGELFF. For the CDR3, the DNA is TGTGCCAGCAAACCGGGGGGACAGGGACACACCGGGGAGCTGTTTTTT.

The gene calls are TRBV14 and TRBJ2-2, with 7 bases that match TRBD1. The trim removed 1 base at V and 0 bases at J, leaving 2 bases unmatched. Looked up from germline, CDR1 is SGHDN and CDR2 is FVKESK. The CDR3 contains 16 residues. CDR3 nucleotides: TGTGCCAGCAGCCAAGGTGGACAGGCGAACACCGGGGAGCTGTTTTTT. It translates to CASSQGGQANTGELFF. The whole variable domain, filled in from reference TRBV14 and TRBJ2-2, reads EAGVTQFPSHSVIEKGQTVTLRCDPISGHDNLYWYRRVMGKEIKFLLHFVKESKQDESGMPNNRFLAERTGGTYSTLKVQPAELEDSGVYFCASSQGGQANTGELFFGEGSRLTVL.

The chain joins TRBV11-2 to TRBJ1-3, with unresolved D. Trimming removed 5 bases at V and 0 bases at J, with 17 bases between. There are 17 residues in the CDR3. Germline V gene lookup returns CDR1 SGHAT and CDR2 FQNNGV. This chain's CDR3 is CASSPVSGPTSGNTIYF. The CDR3 DNA reads as TGTGCCAGCAGCCCGGTCTCAGGCCCTACCTCTGGAAACACCATATATTTT.

This clonotype showed up many times. CDR3 DNA: TGTGCCAGCATTATTTTTACAGGGCCTGCGAACACCGGGGAGCTGTTTTTT. Translating it yields CASIIFTGPANTGELFF. The chain is built from TRBV2 and TRBJ2-2, with a tentative D call TRBD1 (6 bases). Germline CDR1 is SNHLY and CDR2 is FYNNEI. The length of the CDR3 is 17 residues. V shed 7 bases and J shed 0 bases, with 18 bases lying between them. Looking up the rest from reference TRBV2 and TRBJ2-2 gives the full variable domain: EPEVTQTPSHQVTQMGQEVILRCVPISNHLYFYWYRQILGQKVEFLVSFYNNEISEKSEIFDDQFSVERPDGSNFTLKIRSTKLEDSAMYFCASIIFTGPANTGELFFGEGSRLTVL.

This clonotype showed up many times. This rearrangement joins TRBV20-1 to TRBJ2-3; D possibly corresponds to TRBD2 (5 bases). Trimming removed 5 bases from V and 0 bases from J, with 21 bases in between. The CDR3 length is 17 residues. From germline, CDR1 is DFQATT and CDR2 SNEGSKA (reference sequence). The CDR3 DNA is TGCAGTGCTGGAAGCGGAGCAGCACTCATTAGCACAGATACGCAGTATTTT. This sequence encodes CSAGSGAALISTDTQYF.

This clonotype was picked up many times. This chain uses TRBV18 with TRBJ2-2; no clear D. Trimming pared 4 bases from V and 5 bases from J, leaving 5 bases between. This CDR3 comprises 12 residues. The germline gives CDR1 KGHSH, CDR2 LQKENI. This CDR3 reads CASSQDTGELFF. For the CDR3, the DNA is TGTGCCAGCTCACAGGATACCGGGGAGCTGTTTTTT. Full variable domain (remainder filled in from reference TRBV18 and TRBJ2-2): NAGVMQNPRHLVRRRGQEARLRCSPMKGHSHVYWYRQLPEEGLKFMVYLQKENIIDESGMPKERFSAEFPKEGPSILRIQQVVRGDSAAYFCASSQDTGELFFGEGSRLTVL.

This rearrangement joins TRBV5-1 to TRBJ1-3, with D hard to call. Germline-derived CDR1 and CDR2 are SGHRS and YFSETQ. The CDR3 runs 14 residues. Between the trimmed V and J ends, which lost 1 base and 2 bases, there was a span of 7 bases. In DNA form, the CDR3 reads TGCGCCAGCAGCTTGAAAGGGACTGGAAACACCATATATTTT. Encoded protein: CASSLKGTGNTIYF.

This clonotype was seen ten or more times. The chain carries TRBV11-1 and TRBJ2-5; no clear D. In germline, CDR1 is SGHAT, CDR2 FQDESV (reference sequence). V was trimmed by 3 bases and J by 7 bases, leaving 12 bases between them. This CDR3 contains 13 residues. CDR3 region: CASSFVIKGTQYF. CDR3 nucleotide sequence: TGTGCCAGCAGCTTTGTTATAAAGGGGACCCAGTACTTC.

CDR3 in DNA: TGCGCCAGCAGTGCTGATCTAGCGGAGGGGGGTATGGCAGATACGCAGTATTTT. This codes for CASSADLAEGGMADTQYF. The genes are TRBV10-1 and TRBJ2-3; weak D call: TRBD2 (7 bases). The CDR3 contains 18 residues. CDR1 is WNHNN, CDR2 SYGVQD, per germline (reference sequence). Trimming pared 4 bases from V and 4 bases from J, leaving 24 bases between.

This chain joins TRBV11-2 and TRBJ2-3; 9 bases map to TRBD2. Germline loops: CDR1 SGHAT, CDR2 FQNNGV. Germline trimming cut 4 bases from V and 0 bases from J; bases unmatched to any gene: 5. The CDR3 runs to 16 residues. The CDR3, as DNA: TGTGCCAGCAGCTATCCTAGCGGGGTTAGCACAGATACGCAGTATTTT. Its protein is CASSYPSGVSTDTQYF.

This clonotype was seen ten or more times. The chain joins TRBV7-8 to TRBJ1-5; D gene unclear. Germline lookup yields CDR1 SGHVS and CDR2 FQNEAQ. The CDR3 is 16 amino acids. Trimming shortened V by 2 bases and J by 4 bases, and 15 bases separated the two germline ends. Written as DNA, the CDR3 is TGTGCCAGCAGCTTACGCCGGGAGGAGAGTAATCAGCCCCAGCATTTT. Protein product: CASSLRREESNQPQHF.

This clonotype was counted between two and nine times. The junction differs from germline at one of its ends, possibly a read error. The rearrangement joins TRBV6-1 to TRBJ2-5; 13 bases are shared with TRBD2. Germline V gene lookup returns CDR1 MNHNS and CDR2 SASEGT. CDR3 length: 13 amino acids. Here the CDR3 DNA reads TGTGCCAGCAGCTCGGGACTAGCGGGAATTATCGACTTC. It codes for CASSSGLAGIIDF.

The rearrangement links TRBV9 to TRBJ1-3; no clear D. V was shortened by 0 bases and J by 0 bases, with 16 bases between the two germline ends. CDR3 length: 18 amino acids. Looked up from germline, CDR1 is SGDLS and CDR2 is YYNGEE. CDR3 bases: TGTGCCAGCAGCGTAGCCATCCAGACGGTTCCCTCTGGAAACACCATATATTTT. Translating it yields CASSVAIQTVPSGNTIYF.

This clonotype has a count of ten or more. In nucleotides, the CDR3 is TGTGCCAGCAGCCCACCAAAATGGGCAGGGGGGGTAGTAGGCTACACCTTC. This translates into CASSPPKWAGGVVGYTF. The chain carries TRBV7-2 and TRBJ1-2, with 7 bases identical to TRBD1. The J segment lost 8 bases and the V segment lost 5 bases, leaving 20 bases of the junction unmatched. The CDR3 is 17 amino acids. Per germline, CDR1 SGHTA and CDR2 FQGNSA.

This clonotype was recorded a few times. The chain combines TRBV7-9 with TRBJ2-1; TRBD2 matches 8 bases. The junction had 12 bases not matched to a gene; V was cut back by 3 bases and J by 11 bases. In germline, CDR1 is SEHNR, CDR2 FQNEAQ (reference sequence). This CDR3 is built from 15 residues. CDR3 bases: TGTGCCAGCAGCTTGGGAGCGGGAGAGGGTAATAAGCAGTTCTTC. Protein: CASSLGAGEGNKQFF. Variable domain in full (rest from reference TRBV7-9 and TRBJ2-1): DTGVSQNPRHKITKRGQNVTFRCDPISEHNRLYWYRQTLGQGPEFLTYFQNEAQLEKSRLLSDRFSAERPKGSFSTLEIQRTEQGDSAMYLCASSLGAGEGNKQFFGPGTRLTVL.

V and J are TRBV20-1 and TRBJ2-5, with 10 bases aligning to TRBD2. Germline CDR1 DFQATT, CDR2 SNEGSKA (reference sequence). Trimming removed 3 bases from V and 1 base from J; junction bases left unmatched: 5. The CDR3 is made up of 15 amino acids. The CDR3 loop reads CSASFGLAAQETQYF. CDR3 DNA sequence: TGCAGTGCTAGCTTCGGACTAGCGGCCCAAGAGACCCAGTACTTC.

There are a few counts of this clonotype. The chain has TRBV18 and TRBJ2-7; a weak D match, TRBD2 (6 bases). In germline, CDR1 is KGHSH, CDR2 LQKENI. The CDR3 extends over 13 amino acids. With 2 bases removed from V and 4 bases from J, the gap between germline ends came to 9 bases. CDR3 sequence (DNA): TGTGCCAGCTCACCAGGGAGCGGGTACGAGCAGTACTTC. Amino acid sequence: CASSPGSGYEQYF.

This clonotype occurred many times. The V gene is TRBV18, the J gene TRBJ1-1; D is unclear. CDR3 size: 14 residues. Germline CDR1 is KGHSH and CDR2 is LQKENI. Deletions cut 3 bases from V and 0 bases from J, with 8 bases between. CDR3 DNA: TGTGCCAGCTCACCCCGTGGGGTGAACACTGAAGCTTTCTTT. It is translated as CASSPRGVNTEAFF.

This clonotype was counted ten times or more. CDR3 protein: CSAIGQGVIYGYTF. In nucleotides, the CDR3 is TGCAGTGCTATAGGCCAGGGGGTGATCTATGGCTACACCTTC. The genes are TRBV20-1 and TRBJ1-2; 7 nucleotides line up with TRBD1. The CDR3 contains 14 residues. Trimming cost V 4 bases and J 4 bases; bases outside gene matches: 9. Germline CDR1 is DFQATT and CDR2 is SNEGSKA (reference sequence).

This chain links TRBV7-9 with TRBJ2-1, with D hard to call. This CDR3 comprises 14 residues. Trimming removed 2 bases at V and 3 bases at J, with 8 bases between. Germline V lookup: CDR1 SEHNR, CDR2 FQNEAQ (reference sequence). The CDR3 DNA sequence: TGTGCCAGCAGCTTAAATGACGGCTACAATGAGCAGTTCTTC. Translated, it gives CASSLNDGYNEQFF. Full variable domain (rest looked up from reference TRBV7-9 and TRBJ2-1): DTGVSQNPRHKITKRGQNVTFRCDPISEHNRLYWYRQTLGQGPEFLTYFQNEAQLEKSRLLSDRFSAERPKGSFSTLEIQRTEQGDSAMYLCASSLNDGYNEQFFGPGTRLTVL.

V usage is TRBV28 and J usage is TRBJ1-5; 9 positions match TRBD1. The CDR3 is made up of 15 amino acids. Germline V gene data show CDR1 as MDHEN and CDR2 as SYDVKM. The V segment lost 3 bases and the J segment 6 bases; nucleotides outside the gene matches: 6. This CDR3 is CASSFLQGAVQPQHF. The CDR3 coding sequence is TGTGCCAGCAGTTTTTTACAGGGGGCCGTTCAGCCCCAGCATTTT.

For this clonotype: This clone may be a read error of a much larger clone one base away. The rearrangement links TRBV7-3 to TRBJ2-1, with 11 bases fitting TRBD2. This CDR3 is 14 amino acids long. Per the germline V gene, CDR1 is SGHTA and CDR2 is FQGTGA. DNA for the CDR3: TGTGCCAGCAGCAAGGGACTAGCGGACAATGAGCGGTTCTTC. Translation gives CASSKGLADNERFF.

This clonotype was detected ten times or more. The chain uses TRBV3-1 and TRBJ1-1; a weak D match, TRBD1 (5 bases). There are 15 residues in the CDR3. Germline CDR1 reads LGHDT; CDR2 reads YNNKEL (reference sequence). V shed 1 base and J shed 1 base, with 10 bases lying between them. CDR3 DNA sequence: TGTGCCAGCAGCCAAGGTACAGGCCCGAACACTGAAGCTTTCTTT. Its translation: CASSQGTGPNTEAFF.

This clonotype was seen many times. This rearrangement joins TRBV20-1 to TRBJ2-7, with D possibly matching TRBD2 (5 bases). Germline assignment: CDR1 DFQATT and CDR2 SNEGSKA (reference sequence). Deletions cut 3 bases from V and 3 bases from J, with 15 bases between. CDR3 length equals 14 residues. The CDR3 here is CSARLPGTHYEQYF. DNA for the CDR3: TGCAGTGCTAGGTTGCCGGGAACCCACTACGAGCAGTACTTC.